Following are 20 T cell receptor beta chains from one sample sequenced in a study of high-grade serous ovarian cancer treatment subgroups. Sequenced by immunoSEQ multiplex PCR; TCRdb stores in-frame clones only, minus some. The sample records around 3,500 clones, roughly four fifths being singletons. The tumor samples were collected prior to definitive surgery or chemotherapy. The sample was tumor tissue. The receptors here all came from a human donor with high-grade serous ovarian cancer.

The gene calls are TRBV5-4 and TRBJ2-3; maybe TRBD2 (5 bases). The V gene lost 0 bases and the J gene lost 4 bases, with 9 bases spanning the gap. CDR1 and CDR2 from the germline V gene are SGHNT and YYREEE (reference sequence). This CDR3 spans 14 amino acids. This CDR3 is CASSLGEGPDTQYF. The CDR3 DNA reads TGTGCCAGCAGCTTGGGCGAGGGCCCAGATACGCAGTATTTT.

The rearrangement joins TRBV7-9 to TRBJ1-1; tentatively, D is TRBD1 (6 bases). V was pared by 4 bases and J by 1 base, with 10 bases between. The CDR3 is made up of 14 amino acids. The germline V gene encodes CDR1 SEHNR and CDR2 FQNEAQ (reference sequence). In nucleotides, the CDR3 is TGTGCCAGCAGCTACATACAGGGGAACACTGAAGCTTTCTTT. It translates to CASSYIQGNTEAFF.

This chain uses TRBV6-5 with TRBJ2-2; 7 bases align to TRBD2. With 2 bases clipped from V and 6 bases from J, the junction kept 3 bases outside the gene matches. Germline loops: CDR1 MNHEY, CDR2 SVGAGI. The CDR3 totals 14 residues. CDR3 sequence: CASSYPGRAGELFF. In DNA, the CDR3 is TGTGCCAGCAGTTACCCAGGGAGGGCCGGGGAGCTGTTTTTT.

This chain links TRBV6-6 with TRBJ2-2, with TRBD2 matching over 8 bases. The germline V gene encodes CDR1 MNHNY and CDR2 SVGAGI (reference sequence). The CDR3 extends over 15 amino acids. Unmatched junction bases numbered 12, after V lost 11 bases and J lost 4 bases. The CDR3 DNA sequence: TGTGCCGGCTCTAGCGGGCGAGCGCCCACCGGGGAGCTGTTTTTT. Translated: CAGSSGRAPTGELFF.

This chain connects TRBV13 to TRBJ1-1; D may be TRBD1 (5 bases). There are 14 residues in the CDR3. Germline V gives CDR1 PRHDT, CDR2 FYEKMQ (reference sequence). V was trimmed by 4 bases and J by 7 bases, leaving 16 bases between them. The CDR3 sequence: CASSSSGGRDEAFF. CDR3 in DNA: TGTGCCAGCAGCTCCAGTGGGGGAAGAGATGAAGCTTTCTTT.

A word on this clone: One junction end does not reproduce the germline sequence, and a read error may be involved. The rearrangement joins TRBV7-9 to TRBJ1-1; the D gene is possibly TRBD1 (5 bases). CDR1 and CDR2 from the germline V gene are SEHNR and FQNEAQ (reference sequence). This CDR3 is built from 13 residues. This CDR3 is CASSVRENTEAFF. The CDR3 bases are TGCGCCAGCAGCGTCAGGGAGAACACTGAAGCTTTCTTT.

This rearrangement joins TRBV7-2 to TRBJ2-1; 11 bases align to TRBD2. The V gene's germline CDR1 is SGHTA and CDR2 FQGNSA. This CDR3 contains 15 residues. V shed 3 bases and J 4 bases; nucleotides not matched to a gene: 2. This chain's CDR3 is CASSFTSGGYNEQFF. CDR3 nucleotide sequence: TGTGCCAGCAGCTTCACTAGCGGGGGTTACAATGAGCAGTTCTTC.

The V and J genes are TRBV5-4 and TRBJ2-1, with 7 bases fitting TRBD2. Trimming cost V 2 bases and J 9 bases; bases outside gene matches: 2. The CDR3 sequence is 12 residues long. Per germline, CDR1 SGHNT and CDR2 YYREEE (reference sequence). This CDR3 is CASSFGGGEQFF. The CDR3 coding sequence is TGTGCCAGCAGCTTCGGCGGGGGTGAGCAGTTCTTC.

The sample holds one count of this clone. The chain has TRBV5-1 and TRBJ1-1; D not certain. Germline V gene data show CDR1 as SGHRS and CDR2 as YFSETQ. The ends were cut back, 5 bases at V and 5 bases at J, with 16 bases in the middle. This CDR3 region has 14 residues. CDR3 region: CASRMALTTTEAFF. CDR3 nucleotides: TGCGCCAGCAGAATGGCTTTGACGACGACTGAAGCTTTCTTT.

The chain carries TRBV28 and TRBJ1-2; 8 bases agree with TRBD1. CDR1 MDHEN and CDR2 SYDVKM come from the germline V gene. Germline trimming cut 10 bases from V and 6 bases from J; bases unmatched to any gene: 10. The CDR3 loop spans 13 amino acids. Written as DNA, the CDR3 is TGTGCCACACCAAGGACAGGGCGGGATGGCTACACCTTC. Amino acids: CATPRTGRDGYTF.

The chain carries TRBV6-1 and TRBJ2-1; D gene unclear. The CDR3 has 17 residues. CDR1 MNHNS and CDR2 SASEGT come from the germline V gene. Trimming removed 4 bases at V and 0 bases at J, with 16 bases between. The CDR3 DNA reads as TGTGCCAGCAGTGGGCAAATGACACCGAGCTCCTACAATGAGCAGTTCTTC. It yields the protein CASSGQMTPSSYNEQFF.

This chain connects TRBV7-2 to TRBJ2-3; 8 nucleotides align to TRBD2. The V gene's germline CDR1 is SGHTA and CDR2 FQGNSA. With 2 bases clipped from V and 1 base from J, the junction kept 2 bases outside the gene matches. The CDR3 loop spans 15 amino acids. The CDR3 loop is CASSLRGGGTDTQYF. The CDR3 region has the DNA TGTGCCAGCAGCTTACGGGGGGGAGGCACAGATACGCAGTATTTT.

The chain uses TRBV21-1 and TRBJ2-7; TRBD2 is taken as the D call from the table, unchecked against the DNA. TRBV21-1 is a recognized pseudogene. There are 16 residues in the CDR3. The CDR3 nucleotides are TGTGCCAGCAGCTCCCCGGCTGCCGGGAACCCCTACGAGCAGTACTTC. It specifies CASSSPAAGNPYEQYF.

The CDR3 DNA sequence: TGTGCCAGCAGTTTAGTACCCCGACAGGGCGGGTACGAGCAGTACTTC. Protein sequence: CASSLVPRQGGYEQYF. This sequence joins TRBV28 and TRBJ2-7; 7 positions match TRBD1. The V and J ends lost 2 bases and 4 bases, in that order; junction bases with no gene match: 11. The CDR3 loop spans 16 amino acids. CDR1 is MDHEN and CDR2 is SYDVKM in the germline V gene.

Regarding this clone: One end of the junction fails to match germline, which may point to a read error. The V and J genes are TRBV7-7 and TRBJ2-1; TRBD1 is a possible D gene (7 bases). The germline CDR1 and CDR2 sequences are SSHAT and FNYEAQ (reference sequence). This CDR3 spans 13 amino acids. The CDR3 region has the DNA TGTGCTAGCAGCTTCAGGGGGGCAAATGAGCAGTTCTTC. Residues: CASSFRGANEQFF.

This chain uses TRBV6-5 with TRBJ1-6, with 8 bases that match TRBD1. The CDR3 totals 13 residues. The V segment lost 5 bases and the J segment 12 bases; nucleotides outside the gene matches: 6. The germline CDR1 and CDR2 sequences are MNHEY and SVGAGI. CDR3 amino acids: CASSRTGIGPLHF. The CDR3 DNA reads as TGTGCCAGCAGTAGGACAGGGATTGGACCCCTCCACTTT.

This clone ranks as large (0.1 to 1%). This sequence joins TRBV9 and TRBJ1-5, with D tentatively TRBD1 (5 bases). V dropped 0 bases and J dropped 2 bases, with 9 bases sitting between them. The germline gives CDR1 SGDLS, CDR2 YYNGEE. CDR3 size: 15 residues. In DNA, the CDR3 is TGTGCCAGCAGCGTAGGGGGGGGTGGCAATCAGCCCCAGCATTTT. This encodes CASSVGGGGNQPQHF.

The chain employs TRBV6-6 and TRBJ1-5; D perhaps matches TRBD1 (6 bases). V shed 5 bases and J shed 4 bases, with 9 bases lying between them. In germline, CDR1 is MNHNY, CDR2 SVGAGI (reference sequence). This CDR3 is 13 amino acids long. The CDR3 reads CASSRQENQPQHF. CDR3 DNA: TGTGCCAGCAGTCGACAGGAAAATCAGCCCCAGCATTTT.

The CDR3 spells CASSLLSAKFNEQYF. The CDR3 DNA sequence: TGTGCCAGCAGCTTATTGTCGGCCAAGTTTAACGAGCAGTACTTC. This chain links TRBV7-6 with TRBJ2-7, with D hard to call. Trimming removed 2 bases from V and 5 bases from J, with 16 bases in between. Germline-derived CDR1 and CDR2 are SGHVS and FNYEAQ. This CDR3 is 15 amino acids long.

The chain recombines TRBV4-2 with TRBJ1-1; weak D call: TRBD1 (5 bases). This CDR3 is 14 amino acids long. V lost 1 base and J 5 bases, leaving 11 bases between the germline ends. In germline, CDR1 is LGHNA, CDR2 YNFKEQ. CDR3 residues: CASSQVEGSTEAFF. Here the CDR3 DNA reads TGTGCCAGCAGCCAAGTGGAGGGGTCTACTGAAGCTTTCTTT.